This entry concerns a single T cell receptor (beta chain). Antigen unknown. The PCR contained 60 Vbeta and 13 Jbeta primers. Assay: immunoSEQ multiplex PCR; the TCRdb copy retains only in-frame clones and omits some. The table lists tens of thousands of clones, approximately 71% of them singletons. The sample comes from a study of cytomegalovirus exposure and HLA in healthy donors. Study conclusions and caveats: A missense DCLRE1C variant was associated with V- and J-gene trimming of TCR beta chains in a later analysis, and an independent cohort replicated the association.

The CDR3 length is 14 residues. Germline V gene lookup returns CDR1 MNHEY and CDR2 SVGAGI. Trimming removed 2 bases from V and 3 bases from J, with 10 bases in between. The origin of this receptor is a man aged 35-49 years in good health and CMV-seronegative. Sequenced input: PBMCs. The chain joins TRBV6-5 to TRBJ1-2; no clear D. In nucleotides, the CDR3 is TGTGCCAGCAGTTACGTGGGCAGCCACTATGGCTACACCTTC. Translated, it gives CASSYVGSHYGYTF.